This TCR beta chain was recovered during a study of T-cell reconstitution after alpha-beta-depleted transplantation in children. This clonotype came up many times. The CDR3 covers 16 residues. Germline values: CDR1 LNHNV, CDR2 YYDKDF (reference sequence). J was trimmed by 4 bases and V by 3 bases; bases with no gene match: 6. Unique molecular identifiers were incorporated during preparation of the TCRbeta library. TCRdb ran MiXCR on the PCR reads and lists one entry per CDR3 protein. The table records fewer than 95,000 distinct CDR3 sequences, 10% to 15% of them present only once. This chain connects TRBV15 to TRBJ1-5, with 10 nucleotides matching TRBD1. Sequencing was performed on PBMCs from the stem cell graft donor, taken from the stem cell graft. The receptor comes from a human donor who donated a stem cell graft to a child with inherited bone marrow failure. The CDR3, as DNA: TGTGCCACCAGCAGGAGACAGGGGGCAGAGAATCAGCCCCAGCATTTT. Protein sequence: CATSRRQGAENQPQHF.